This T cell receptor beta chain was identified during a study of identical twins. This CDR3 has 13 amino acids. CDR1 is MGHDK, CDR2 SYGVNS, per germline. V lost 2 bases and J lost 0, with 4 bases in between. A template switching step contributed a universal primer site, while unique molecular identifiers were present in the cDNA. One entry per CDR3 protein results from TCRdb running MiXCR on the 5' RACE reads. The sample records roughly 1.6 million distinct CDR3 sequences, about 30% being singletons. Overall study results and limits: Researchers caution that invariant MAIT and iNKT cells could partly confound zero-insertion analyses. For monozygotic twins, models underestimated out-of-frame TCR alpha sharing.

A remark on this clonotype: Its target is not known.

This receptor was identified in a newborn girl in good health. The V call is TRBV25-1, the J call TRBJ1-2; D is unclear. Specimen: cord blood. CDR3 bases: TGTGCCAGCAGTGAAGTTACTAACTATGGCTACACCTTC. Its translation is CASSEVTNYGYTF.